A single sample gave rise to the 31 T cell receptor beta chains below, sequenced in a study of monozygotic twins with inflammatory bowel disease. TCRdb reanalyzed the 5' RACE reads, giving one entry per CDR3 protein sequence and no DNA. Its table records around 140,000 distinct CDR3 sequences. Sequencing was performed on blood. The receptor set was obtained from a human donor with ulcerative colitis or Crohn's disease, or a healthy co-twin of an affected twin (not recorded which).

The chain combines TRBV6-1 with TRBJ2-1. CDR1 is MNHNS, CDR2 SASEGT, per germline. The CDR3 has 15 amino acids. The CDR3 loop reads CASSRGPSSYNEQFF.

This chain joins TRBV4-1 and TRBJ2-1; TCRdb outputs TRBD2, but without DNA this stays unchecked. The CDR3 loop spans 16 amino acids. The germline V gene encodes CDR1 MGHRA and CDR2 YSYEKL. CDR3 amino acids: CASSLTSSGNYNEQFF.

The chain employs TRBV28 and TRBJ2-2. This CDR3 region has 11 residues. In germline, CDR1 is MDHEN, CDR2 SYDVKM. CDR3 in amino acids: CATGLDGELFF. Full variable domain (remainder filled in from reference TRBV28 and TRBJ2-2): DVKVTQSSRYLVKRTGEKVFLECVQDMDHENMFWYRQDPGLGLRLIYFSYDVKMKEKGDIPEGYSVSREKKERFSLILESASTNQTSMYLCATGLDGELFFGEGSRLTVL.

The CDR3 here is CASSQVLAGVLGTGELFF. J is TRBJ2-2 and V is TRBV14; TCRdb's assignment of TRBD2 cannot be checked, as there is no DNA. Germline CDR1 reads SGHDN; CDR2 reads FVKESK. CDR3 length: 18 amino acids.

This chain's CDR3 is CATSNGYSPLHF. The rearrangement joins TRBV24-1 to TRBJ1-6. Germline V CDR1 and CDR2: KGHDR, SFDVKD. The CDR3 loop spans 12 amino acids.

This chain links TRBV14 with TRBJ1-6. CDR3 length: 14 amino acids. Germline V gene sequence: CDR1 SGHDN, CDR2 FVKESK. The CDR3 is CASSQLPNNSPLHF.

The V call is TRBV5-1, the J call TRBJ1-3. There are 15 residues in the CDR3. The germline V gene has CDR1 SGHRS and CDR2 YFSETQ. This CDR3 reads CASSNNVESSGTIYF.

This rearrangement joins TRBV20-1 to TRBJ1-1. The CDR3 spans 13 residues. The germline V gene encodes CDR1 DFQATT and CDR2 SNEGSKA (reference sequence). This CDR3 reads CSANKHTNTEAFF.

V usage is TRBV29-1 and J usage is TRBJ2-4; TCRdb calls TRBD2, which cannot be checked without DNA. CDR3 length: 14 residues. Per germline, CDR1 SQVTM and CDR2 ANQGSEA. This chain's CDR3 is CSVGAGVGKNIQYF.

V and J are TRBV15 and TRBJ2-7. Germline-derived CDR1 and CDR2 are LNHNV and YYDKDF (reference sequence). The CDR3 extends over 14 amino acids. CDR3 protein: CATSRDRVNYEQYF.

The genes are TRBV29-1 and TRBJ1-2; TCRdb proposes TRBD1, but this gene call is untestable without DNA. Germline CDR1 SQVTM, CDR2 ANQGSEA. The CDR3 runs 13 residues. The CDR3 sequence is CSATDRPGYGYTF.

The gene calls are TRBV3-1 and TRBJ1-2. The germline V gene has CDR1 LGHDT and CDR2 YNNKEL (reference sequence). CDR3 length equals 12 residues. The CDR3 loop reads CASSQGFYGYTF.

This rearrangement joins TRBV7-2 to TRBJ2-7. CDR3 length: 15 amino acids. Germline CDR1 SGHTA, CDR2 FQGNSA. CDR3 amino acids: CASSLFQQPTYEQYF.

The rearrangement links TRBV5-1 to TRBJ2-2; the TCRdb D gene call, TRBD2, has no DNA to confirm it. CDR1 and CDR2 (germline): SGHRS, YFSETQ. The CDR3 sequence is 15 residues long. The CDR3 protein is CASSLAGGHTGELFF. The variable domain in full, completed from reference TRBV5-1 and TRBJ2-2, reads KAGVTQTPRYLIKTRGQQVTLSCSPISGHRSVSWYQQTPGQGLQFLFEYFSETQRNKGNFPGRFSGRQFSNSRSEMNVSTLELGDSALYLCASSLAGGHTGELFFGEGSRLTVL.

The V call is TRBV9, the J call TRBJ1-1; lacking DNA, the TRBD1 call made by TCRdb goes unchecked. Germline V gene lookup returns CDR1 SGDLS and CDR2 YYNGEE. This CDR3 spans 16 amino acids. The CDR3 here is CASSVDNGAMNTEAFF.

The chain links TRBV5-1 to TRBJ2-7; no DNA is available, so the TRBD1 call from TCRdb remains unchecked. CDR1 and CDR2 from the germline V gene are SGHRS and YFSETQ. The CDR3 length is 16 residues. The CDR3 sequence is CASSLLSGGRTYEQYF.

The CDR3 loop is CASSRKESGLSSYNEQFF. V is TRBV5-1 and J is TRBJ2-1; TCRdb lists TRBD1, though no DNA is available to test this call. The CDR3 length is 18 residues. Germline CDR1 SGHRS, CDR2 YFSETQ.

The V call is TRBV19, the J call TRBJ2-3; TCRdb reports TRBD1, a call that lacks DNA to check it against. CDR3 length: 19 residues. CDR1 and CDR2 (germline): LNHDA, SQIVND (reference sequence). CDR3 protein: CASSIVSETRRQGADTQYF.

The J gene is TRBJ2-3, the V gene TRBV4-2. This CDR3 is 16 amino acids long. From germline, CDR1 is LGHNA and CDR2 YNFKEQ. CDR3 loop: CASSQDRSSGTDTQYF.

The chain has TRBV27 and TRBJ2-5; TCRdb proposes TRBD2, but this gene call is untestable without DNA. The CDR3 loop spans 13 amino acids. Germline CDR1 MNHEY, CDR2 SMNVEV (reference sequence). The CDR3 protein is CASSLTAQRAQYF.

This sequence joins TRBV20-1 and TRBJ2-7; TCRdb's D call, TRBD2, is unchecked because there is no DNA. CDR3 length: 16 amino acids. Germline CDR1 reads DFQATT; CDR2 reads SNEGSKA (reference sequence). The CDR3 reads CSARKLAKDASWEQYF.

The rearrangement links TRBV24-1 to TRBJ2-7. The CDR3 has 16 amino acids. From germline, CDR1 is KGHDR and CDR2 SFDVKD. The CDR3 region is CATSDSTDRSSYEQYF.

V usage is TRBV12-3 or TRBV12-4 and J usage is TRBJ2-1; TCRdb returns TRBD2, unconfirmable since there is no DNA. CDR3 length equals 21 residues. The CDR3 sequence is CASSLPSLAGGRVWSYNEQFF.

The chain carries TRBV7-2 and TRBJ2-1. This CDR3 region has 13 residues. The V gene's germline CDR1 is SGHTA and CDR2 FQGNSA. The chain's CDR3 is CASSLGPYNEQFF.

This chain joins TRBV7-3 and TRBJ1-1. CDR1 SGHTA and CDR2 FQGTGA come from the germline V gene. The CDR3 extends over 13 amino acids. The CDR3 loop reads CASSFFGDTEAFF.

V usage is TRBV5-5 and J usage is TRBJ1-5. Per the germline V gene, CDR1 is SGHKS and CDR2 is YYEKEE (reference sequence). The CDR3 sequence is 14 residues long. CDR3 sequence: CASSWGNSNQPQHF.

This chain joins TRBV7-9 and TRBJ2-2; absent DNA, TCRdb's TRBD2 call cannot be checked. The germline CDR1 and CDR2 sequences are SEHNR and FQNEAQ (reference sequence). CDR3 length equals 17 residues. The CDR3 sequence: CASSLVAGTGNTGELFF.

The chain employs TRBV20-1 and TRBJ2-3; the D call from TCRdb, TRBD2, cannot be confirmed without DNA. Germline V CDR1 and CDR2: DFQATT, SNEGSKA (reference sequence). The CDR3 contains 14 residues. The CDR3 loop is CSASVSGITDTQYF.

This rearrangement joins TRBV20-1 to TRBJ1-1; the TCRdb call, TRBD1, lacks DNA for checking. This CDR3 has 14 residues. CDR1 is DFQATT and CDR2 is SNEGSKA in the germline V gene (reference sequence). This CDR3 is CSAPLGGLNTEAFF.

The chain is built from TRBV7-2 and TRBJ2-5; the TRBD1 assignment by TCRdb is unverifiable without DNA. The CDR3 totals 14 residues. The V gene's germline CDR1 is SGHTA and CDR2 FQGNSA. CDR3 protein: CASSVHPLRETQYF.

The chain is built from TRBV29-1 and TRBJ1-4; the D call of TRBD1 rests on TCRdb alone, since no DNA is present to check it. CDR1 SQVTM and CDR2 ANQGSEA come from the germline V gene. The CDR3 consists of 15 residues. The CDR3 sequence: CSVVGSGWFGEKLFF.